This T cell receptor beta chain was identified during a study of cytomegalovirus exposure and HLA in healthy donors. Vbeta (60) and Jbeta (13) primers were used in the PCR. Clones were sequenced by immunoSEQ multiplex PCR, and TCRdb holds only the in-frame ones, with some missing. Of some 150,000 clones in the sample, around 78% were seen once. This clone has a single count. CDR3 size: 11 residues. Germline assignment: CDR1 MDHEN and CDR2 SYDVKM. The V end lost 4 bases, the J end lost 10 bases, and 11 bases lay between the germline ends. The chain employs TRBV28 and TRBJ2-7; D is uncertain. The specimen sequenced was PBMCs. The receptor was derived from a middle-aged man in good health and CMV-seropositive. The CDR3 region has the DNA TGTGCCAGCAGTTCCCCAACTCCCCAGTACTTC. It encodes CASSSPTPQYF.